This TCR beta chain came from a study of Tregs in tolerant kidney transplant recipients. This CDR3 region has 12 residues. CDR1 and CDR2 from the germline V gene are PRHDT and FYEKMQ (reference sequence). V lost 2 bases, J lost 6 bases, and 8 bases lay in between. In the case of this clone: The antigen remains undetermined.

Thawed PBMCs were FACS-sorted into unstimulated CD4+CD25+CD127- regulatory T cells, CD4+CD25- non-regulatory cells, CD4 and CD8 cells. Points from the study as a whole: This study did not directly address biological reproducibility.

Clones were sequenced by immunoSEQ multiplex PCR, and TCRdb holds only the in-frame ones, with some missing. The table lists roughly 250,000 clones, 80% to 85% of them singletons. Sequenced: CD4+ T cells from blood. The rearrangement joins TRBV13 to TRBJ2-7; D remains unclear. The sequence was obtained from a human donor in good health. This CDR3 reads CASSLQDREQYF. The CDR3 DNA sequence: TGTGCCAGCAGCTTACAGGACCGCGAGCAGTACTTC.